Listed here are 30 T cell receptor beta chains from one sample, sequenced in a study of cytomegalovirus exposure and HLA in healthy donors. This PCR relied on a set of 60 Vbeta primers and 13 Jbeta primers. Some clones are missing from TCRdb's copy, which holds only in-frame ones; the method was immunoSEQ multiplex PCR. The top ten hold about 1.7% of the sample, which has 150,000 to 200,000 clones, roughly 80% seen once. Sequenced material: PBMCs. The receptors stem from a woman between 18 and 29 years old in good health and CMV-seronegative.

This clone appeared a single time. The chain uses TRBV5-1 and TRBJ1-4; 10 nucleotides line up with TRBD1. Germline assignment: CDR1 SGHRS and CDR2 YFSETQ. The CDR3 is 16 amino acids. V trimming: 0 bases; J trimming: 5 bases; junction bases outside the gene matches: 4. The DNA of the CDR3 is TGCGCCAGCAGCTTGGGCCCGGGACAGGGGAATGAAAAACTGTTTTTT. Translation: CASSLGPGQGNEKLFF.

This chain connects TRBV6-1 to TRBJ2-7; 7 positions agree with TRBD2. This CDR3 comprises 15 residues. Unmatched junction bases numbered 7, after V lost 2 bases and J lost 3 bases. Germline loops: CDR1 MNHNS, CDR2 SASEGT. CDR3: CASSESNGRLYEQYF. The CDR3 coding sequence is TGTGCCAGCAGTGAAAGCAACGGGAGGCTCTACGAGCAGTACTTC.

The rearrangement links TRBV5-1 to TRBJ2-3; 9 positions match TRBD1. Germline V gene data show CDR1 as SGHRS and CDR2 as YFSETQ. V lost 4 bases and J lost 6; bases outside the gene matches: 12. The CDR3 consists of 16 residues. Here the CDR3 DNA reads TGCGCCAGCAGCAGGACAGGGGACCCTGCTACTGATACGCAGTATTTT. This codes for CASSRTGDPATDTQYF.

V is TRBV7-2 and J is TRBJ2-1; 8 bases agree with TRBD2. The V segment lost 4 bases and the J segment 1 base; nucleotides outside the gene matches: 9. There are 17 residues in the CDR3. The germline V gene encodes CDR1 SGHTA and CDR2 FQGNSA. The CDR3 loop reads CASSSRAGDLSYNEQFF. For the CDR3, the DNA is TGTGCCAGCAGCTCCAGAGCGGGAGACCTATCCTACAATGAGCAGTTCTTC.

The V gene is TRBV18, the J gene TRBJ2-2, with D possibly TRBD1 on 6 matching bases. V shed 6 bases and J shed 3 bases, with 8 bases lying between them. This CDR3 spans 13 amino acids. CDR1 and CDR2 from the germline V gene are KGHSH and LQKENI. The CDR3 spells CASSRQDTGELFF. CDR3 bases: TGTGCCAGCTCCCGACAGGACACCGGGGAGCTGTTTTTT.

The V and J genes are TRBV4-2 and TRBJ2-3; D might be TRBD1 (6 bases). Germline CDR1 LGHNA, CDR2 YNFKEQ. This CDR3 spans 15 amino acids. With 1 base removed from V and 5 bases from J, the gap between germline ends came to 13 bases. In DNA, the CDR3 is TGTGCCAGCAGCCAAGGTGGACAGAAGGGAGATACGCAGTATTTT. Encoded protein: CASSQGGQKGDTQYF.

The chain combines TRBV7-9 with TRBJ1-2, with no clear D. Germline lookup yields CDR1 SEHNR and CDR2 FQNEAQ (reference sequence). This CDR3 has 13 amino acids. Between the trimmed V and J ends, which lost 5 bases and 6 bases, there was a span of 13 bases. The CDR3 reads CASSLRLVDGYTF. In nucleotides, the CDR3 is TGTGCCAGCAGCCTCCGATTAGTTGATGGCTACACCTTC.

As concerns this clone: Within the sample, other DNA sequences also encode this same CDR3. V is TRBV5-1 and J is TRBJ2-5, with 8 bases identical to TRBD1. With 1 base clipped from V and 2 bases from J, the junction kept 1 base outside the gene matches. The CDR3 runs to 14 residues. The germline CDR1 and CDR2 sequences are SGHRS and YFSETQ. The CDR3 nucleotides read TGCGCCAGCAGCTTGACAGGGGGTCAAGAGACCCAGTACTTC. This gives the protein CASSLTGGQETQYF.

The V and J genes are TRBV10-3 and TRBJ2-7; weak D call: TRBD1 (6 bases). With 5 bases removed from V and 2 bases from J, the gap between germline ends came to 19 bases. Germline CDR1 reads ENHRY; CDR2 reads SYGVKD. CDR3 length: 16 amino acids. The CDR3 protein is CAISPPNRGGTYEQYF. CDR3 sequence (DNA): TGTGCCATCAGTCCACCCAATCGTGGGGGCACCTACGAGCAGTACTTC.

V usage is TRBV6-1 and J usage is TRBJ2-5; D possibly corresponds to TRBD1 (5 bases). V lost 4 bases and J 3 bases, leaving 12 bases between the germline ends. The germline gives CDR1 MNHNS, CDR2 SASEGT. This CDR3 region has 14 residues. The CDR3 DNA is TGTGCCAGCAGTGGGTGGCAGGGTGAAGAGACCCAGTACTTC. It specifies CASSGWQGEETQYF.

This clone appeared once. The rearrangement uses TRBV5-1 and TRBJ1-2; TRBD1 matches 9 bases. Germline CDR1 reads SGHRS; CDR2 reads YFSETQ. V trimming: 4 bases; J trimming: 2 bases; junction bases outside the gene matches: 9. The CDR3 is made up of 16 amino acids. The CDR3 DNA reads as TGCGCCAGCAGCGACCCTACAGGGGGCGCCAACTATGGCTACACCTTC. Protein sequence: CASSDPTGGANYGYTF.

The chain carries TRBV7-2 and TRBJ1-1; the D is unclear. The ends were cut back, 5 bases at V and 11 bases at J, with 21 bases in the middle. The germline V gene encodes CDR1 SGHTA and CDR2 FQGNSA. The CDR3 spans 14 residues. The CDR3 loop reads CASSPAPFLSEAFF. CDR3 in DNA: TGTGCCAGCAGCCCTGCCCCTTTTCTTTCCGAGGCTTTCTTT.

The V gene is TRBV11-2, the J gene TRBJ2-1, with 10 nucleotides matching TRBD1. The CDR3 sequence is 15 residues long. The germline V gene encodes CDR1 SGHAT and CDR2 FQNNGV. Germline trimming cut 5 bases from V and 8 bases from J; bases unmatched to any gene: 9. The CDR3 region has the DNA TGTGCCAGCAGCAGCCGGGACAGGGGAAACCATGAGCAGTTCTTC. Translated: CASSSRDRGNHEQFF.

This clone was seen a single time. CDR3 in amino acids: CAWIPGDRATGELFF. The DNA for the CDR3 is TGTGCCTGGATTCCAGGGGACAGGGCAACCGGGGAGCTGTTTTTT. The chain uses TRBV30 and TRBJ2-2; 9 bases agree with TRBD1. Unmatched junction bases numbered 8, after V lost 4 bases and J lost 5 bases. This CDR3 has 15 amino acids. Per the germline V gene, CDR1 is GTSNPN and CDR2 is SVGIG (reference sequence).

The V and J genes are TRBV6-6 and TRBJ1-5, with D uncertain. The CDR3 is 14 residues long. CDR1 MNHNY and CDR2 SVGAGI come from the germline V gene (reference sequence). V was cut by 3 bases and J by 1 base, with 7 bases left in between. CDR3 protein: CASSYGESNQPQHF. CDR3 sequence (DNA): TGTGCCAGCAGTTATGGGGAGAGCAATCAGCCCCAGCATTTT.

The chain employs TRBV20-1 and TRBJ1-1, with no clear D. The CDR3 consists of 11 residues. V gave up 3 bases and J gave up 5 bases, with 7 bases separating them. The germline gives CDR1 DFQATT, CDR2 SNEGSKA (reference sequence). CDR3 residues: CSARRETEAFF. In DNA form, the CDR3 reads TGCAGTGCTAGGCGGGAAACTGAAGCTTTCTTT.

This chain uses TRBV5-6 with TRBJ2-1; D may be TRBD2 (7 bases). Germline V gives CDR1 SGHDT, CDR2 YYEEEE. Trimming took off 4 bases at V and 7 bases at J, with 18 bases between the two ends. The CDR3 is 15 residues long. Written as DNA, the CDR3 is TGTGCCAGCAGCACGACGGGGGGCGCCGGTAATGAGCAGTTCTTC. Protein: CASSTTGGAGNEQFF.

The chain links TRBV2 to TRBJ2-1; tentatively, D is TRBD2 (6 bases). Trimming removed 4 bases from V and 6 bases from J, with 19 bases in between. The germline V gene encodes CDR1 SNHLY and CDR2 FYNNEI. The CDR3 runs to 16 residues. CDR3 residues: CASSVGGSQISNEQFF. In DNA form, the CDR3 reads TGTGCCAGCAGTGTCGGGGGTTCCCAGATTAGCAATGAGCAGTTCTTC.

The rearrangement links TRBV6-5 to TRBJ1-5, with TRBD1 as a possible D gene (5 bases). Trimming pared 5 bases from V and 0 bases from J, leaving 11 bases between. The germline V gene encodes CDR1 MNHEY and CDR2 SVGAGI. CDR3 length: 15 amino acids. The CDR3 reads CASSALRDSNQPQHF. The CDR3 nucleotides are TGTGCCAGCAGTGCTCTCAGGGATAGCAATCAGCCCCAGCATTTT.

This clone showed up just a few times. The sample holds other DNA sequences that translate to the same CDR3. This chain's CDR3 is CASSLGGQPQHF. The CDR3 bases are TGTGCCAGCAGCTTAGGAGGTCAGCCCCAGCATTTT. The V and J genes are TRBV7-9 and TRBJ1-5; no definite D call. Trimming shortened V by 1 base and J by 6 bases, and 4 bases separated the two germline ends. CDR1 is SEHNR and CDR2 is FQNEAQ in the germline V gene (reference sequence). This CDR3 spans 12 amino acids.

The rearrangement joins TRBV6-5 to TRBJ2-7, with a possible D match to TRBD2 (5 bases). CDR3 length: 14 amino acids. Trimming took off 0 bases at V and 3 bases at J, with 9 bases between the two ends. Germline loops: CDR1 MNHEY, CDR2 SVGAGI. CDR3 sequence reads: CASSYSEEGYEQYF. CDR3 DNA: TGTGCCAGCAGTTACTCGGAAGAGGGCTACGAGCAGTACTTC.

The chain combines TRBV28 with TRBJ1-5, with TRBD1 matching over 7 bases. In germline, CDR1 is MDHEN, CDR2 SYDVKM. The CDR3 has 13 residues. The J segment lost 7 bases and the V segment lost 2 bases, leaving 2 bases of the junction unmatched. The CDR3 sequence is CASSLIGGQPQHF. CDR3 DNA sequence: TGTGCCAGCAGTTTAATAGGGGGCCAGCCCCAGCATTTT.

The chain combines TRBV30 with TRBJ1-4; possible D gene TRBD1, 5 bases. CDR3 length: 14 amino acids. The V gene's germline CDR1 is GTSNPN and CDR2 SVGIG (reference sequence). V was cut by 3 bases and J by 0 bases, with 8 bases left in between. The DNA of the CDR3 is TGTGCCTGGAGACAGGTTCCAACTAATGAAAAACTGTTTTTT. It yields the protein CAWRQVPTNEKLFF. Full variable domain (remainder filled in from reference TRBV30 and TRBJ1-4): SQTIHQWPATLVQPVGSPLSLECTVEGTSNPNLYWYRQAAGRGLQLLFYSVGIGQISSEVPQNLSASRPQDRQFILSSKKLLLSDSGFYLCAWRQVPTNEKLFFGSGTQLSVL.

The rearrangement uses TRBV5-6 and TRBJ2-1; TRBD1 matches 9 bases. The germline V gene has CDR1 SGHDT and CDR2 YYEEEE. J was trimmed by 7 bases and V by 3 bases; bases with no gene match: 8. The CDR3 runs to 15 residues. The CDR3 spells CASSSGTGRGNEQFF. In DNA form, the CDR3 reads TGTGCCAGCAGCTCCGGGACAGGGAGAGGGAATGAGCAGTTCTTC.

The chain links TRBV30 to TRBJ1-5; maybe TRBD1 (6 bases). The germline V gene has CDR1 GTSNPN and CDR2 SVGIG (reference sequence). V lost 2 bases, J lost 3 bases, and 11 bases lay in between. The CDR3 covers 14 residues. The CDR3 DNA sequence: TGTGCCTGGAGTCCTCAGGGGACCAATCAGCCCCAGCATTTT. Translated, it gives CAWSPQGTNQPQHF.

This clone was found a few times. V usage is TRBV4-1 and J usage is TRBJ1-4, with D unclear. Trimming cost V 0 bases and J 0 bases, with 11 bases left between them. CDR1 MGHRA and CDR2 YSYEKL come from the germline V gene. The CDR3 sequence is 17 residues long. DNA for the CDR3: TGCGCCAGCAGCCAAGAGATCCCGAGATCAACTAATGAAAAACTGTTTTTT. Translating it yields CASSQEIPRSTNEKLFF.

CDR3 in amino acids: CASSSGQVNTEAFF. CDR3 nucleotide sequence: TGTGCCAGCAGCTCGGGACAGGTTAACACTGAAGCTTTCTTT. The chain recombines TRBV7-9 with TRBJ1-1; TRBD1 matches 8 bases. J gave up 2 bases and V 4 bases, and 3 bases lay outside the gene matches. The length of the CDR3 is 14 residues. Germline V gene sequence: CDR1 SEHNR, CDR2 FQNEAQ (reference sequence).

The chain uses TRBV6-1 and TRBJ2-3; the match to TRBD1 covers 7 bases. Germline trimming cut 5 bases from V and 2 bases from J; bases unmatched to any gene: 4. CDR1 and CDR2 (germline): MNHNS, SASEGT. The CDR3 sequence is 14 residues long. CDR3 residues: CASSSGGNTDTQYF. Written as DNA, the CDR3 is TGTGCCAGCAGTTCAGGGGGAAACACAGATACGCAGTATTTT.

This chain links TRBV10-2 with TRBJ1-1, with a tentative D call TRBD1 (5 bases). From germline, CDR1 is WSHSY and CDR2 SAAADI. This CDR3 spans 15 amino acids. Deletions cut 3 bases from V and 0 bases from J, with 11 bases between. In DNA, the CDR3 is TGCGCCAGCAGTGAATCTACAGGATTGAACACTGAAGCTTTCTTT. Its protein is CASSESTGLNTEAFF.

The rearrangement uses TRBV11-3 and TRBJ1-3, with 8 bases fitting TRBD1. Unmatched junction bases numbered 9, after V lost 0 bases and J lost 2 bases. The CDR3 totals 18 residues. Germline V CDR1 and CDR2: SGHNT, YENEEA. The CDR3 here is CASSLDSEKDRAGNTIYF. In nucleotides, the CDR3 is TGTGCCAGCAGCTTAGACTCGGAGAAGGACAGGGCTGGAAACACCATATATTTT.